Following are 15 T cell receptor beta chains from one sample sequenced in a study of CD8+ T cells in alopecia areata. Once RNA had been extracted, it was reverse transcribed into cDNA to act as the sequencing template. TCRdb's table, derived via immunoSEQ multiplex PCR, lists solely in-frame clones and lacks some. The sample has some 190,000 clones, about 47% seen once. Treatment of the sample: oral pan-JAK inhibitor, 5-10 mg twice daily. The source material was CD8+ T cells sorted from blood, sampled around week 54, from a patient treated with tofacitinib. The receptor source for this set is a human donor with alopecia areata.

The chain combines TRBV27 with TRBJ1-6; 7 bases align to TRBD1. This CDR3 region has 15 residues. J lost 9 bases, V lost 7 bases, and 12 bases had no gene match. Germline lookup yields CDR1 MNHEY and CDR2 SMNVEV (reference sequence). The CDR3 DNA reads TGTGCCAGCACCTGGGGAGGGGGCGTGGGTTCACCCCTCCACTTT. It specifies CASTWGGGVGSPLHF.

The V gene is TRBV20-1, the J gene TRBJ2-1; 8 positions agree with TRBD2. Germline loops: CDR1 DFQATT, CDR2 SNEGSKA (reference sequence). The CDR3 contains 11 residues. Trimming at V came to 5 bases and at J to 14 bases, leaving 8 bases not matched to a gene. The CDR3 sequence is CSAATGTSKFF. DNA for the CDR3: TGCAGTGCTGCAACCGGGACTAGTAAGTTCTTC.

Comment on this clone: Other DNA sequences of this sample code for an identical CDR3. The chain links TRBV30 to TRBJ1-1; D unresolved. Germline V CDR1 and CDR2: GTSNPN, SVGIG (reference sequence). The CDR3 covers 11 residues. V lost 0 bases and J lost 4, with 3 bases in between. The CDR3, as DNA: TGTGCCTGGAGTGTGGGCACTGAAGCTTTCTTT. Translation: CAWSVGTEAFF.

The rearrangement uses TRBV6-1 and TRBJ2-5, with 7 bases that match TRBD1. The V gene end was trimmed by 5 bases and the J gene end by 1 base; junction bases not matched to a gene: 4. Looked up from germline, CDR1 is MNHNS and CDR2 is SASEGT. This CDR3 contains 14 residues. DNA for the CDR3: TGTGCCAGCAGTTCTGGGACAGTCCAAGAGACCCAGTACTTC. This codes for CASSSGTVQETQYF.

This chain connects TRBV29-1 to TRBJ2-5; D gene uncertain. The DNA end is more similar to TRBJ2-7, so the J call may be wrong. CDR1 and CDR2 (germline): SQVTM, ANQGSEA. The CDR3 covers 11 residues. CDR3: CVVSDTYEQYF. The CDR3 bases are TGCGTCGTGTCGGATACCTACGAGCAGTACTTC.

The CDR3 nucleotides are TGTGCCAGCAGCTTTCCGGGAGGGATCTACGAGCAGTACTTC. Its translation is CASSFPGGIYEQYF. The chain employs TRBV7-9 and TRBJ2-7; 8 positions agree with TRBD2. Losses at the gene ends were 3 bases for V and 3 bases for J; bases not matched to a gene: 4. Per the germline V gene, CDR1 is SEHNR and CDR2 is FQNEAQ (reference sequence). CDR3 length equals 14 residues.

The CDR3 reads CASSSDGLNTEAFF. The CDR3 DNA follows: TGTGCCAGCAGTTCGGACGGATTGAACACTGAAGCTTTCTTT. The rearrangement joins TRBV6-5 to TRBJ1-1; no firm D call. The CDR3 extends over 14 amino acids. The germline V and J ends were trimmed by 4 bases and 0 bases, with 9 bases remaining between them. Germline V CDR1 and CDR2: MNHEY, SVGAGI.

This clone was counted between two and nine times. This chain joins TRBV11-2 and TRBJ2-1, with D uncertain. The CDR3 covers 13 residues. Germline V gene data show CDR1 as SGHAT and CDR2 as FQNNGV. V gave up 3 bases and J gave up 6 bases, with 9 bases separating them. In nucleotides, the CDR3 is TGTGCCAGCAGCTTGACGGCGCGCAATGAGCAGTTCTTC. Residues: CASSLTARNEQFF.

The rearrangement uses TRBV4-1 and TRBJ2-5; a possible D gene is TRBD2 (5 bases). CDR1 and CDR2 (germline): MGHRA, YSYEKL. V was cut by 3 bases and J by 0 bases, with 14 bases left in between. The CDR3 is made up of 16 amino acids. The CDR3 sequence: CASSHKEGLYQETQYF. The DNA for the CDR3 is TGCGCCAGCAGCCACAAGGAAGGACTCTACCAAGAGACCCAGTACTTC.

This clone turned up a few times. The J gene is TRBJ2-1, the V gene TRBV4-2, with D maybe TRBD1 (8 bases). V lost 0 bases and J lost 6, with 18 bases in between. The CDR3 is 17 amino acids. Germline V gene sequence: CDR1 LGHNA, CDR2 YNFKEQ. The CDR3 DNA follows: TGTGCCAGCAGCCAAGATGGGGAGGGACAGGCGCCCAATGAGCAGTTCTTC. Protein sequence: CASSQDGEGQAPNEQFF.

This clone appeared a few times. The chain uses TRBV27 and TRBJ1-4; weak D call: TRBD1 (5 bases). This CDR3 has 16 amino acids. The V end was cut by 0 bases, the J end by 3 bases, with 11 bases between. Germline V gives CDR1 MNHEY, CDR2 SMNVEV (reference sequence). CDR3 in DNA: TGTGCCAGCAGTTTATCGCCAGGACACCCTAATGAAAAACTGTTTTTT. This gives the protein CASSLSPGHPNEKLFF. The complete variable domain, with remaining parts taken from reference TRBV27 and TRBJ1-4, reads EAQVTQNPRYLITVTGKKLTVTCSQNMNHEYMSWYRQDPGLGLRQIYYSMNVEVTDKGDVPEGYKVSRKEKRNFPLILESPSPNQTSLYFCASSLSPGHPNEKLFFGSGTQLSVL.

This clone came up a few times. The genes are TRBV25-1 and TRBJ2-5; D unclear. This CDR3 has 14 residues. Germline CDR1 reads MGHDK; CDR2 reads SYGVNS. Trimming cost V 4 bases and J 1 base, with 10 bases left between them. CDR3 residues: CASSVPDGQETQYF. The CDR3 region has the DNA TGTGCCAGCAGTGTCCCAGACGGCCAAGAGACCCAGTACTTC.

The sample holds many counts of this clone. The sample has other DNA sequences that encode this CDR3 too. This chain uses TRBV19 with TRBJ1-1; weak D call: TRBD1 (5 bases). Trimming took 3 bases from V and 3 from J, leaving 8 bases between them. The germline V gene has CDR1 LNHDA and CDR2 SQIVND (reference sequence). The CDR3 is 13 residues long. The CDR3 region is CASSILRDTEAFF. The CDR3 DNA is TGTGCCAGTAGTATCCTCAGGGACACTGAAGCTTTCTTT.

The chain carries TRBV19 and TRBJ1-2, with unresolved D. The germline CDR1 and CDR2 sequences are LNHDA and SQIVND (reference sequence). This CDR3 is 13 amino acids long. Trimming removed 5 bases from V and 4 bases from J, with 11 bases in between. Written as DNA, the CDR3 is TGTGCCAGTAGTCCCCCGGACGGCTATGGCTACACCTTC. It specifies CASSPPDGYGYTF.

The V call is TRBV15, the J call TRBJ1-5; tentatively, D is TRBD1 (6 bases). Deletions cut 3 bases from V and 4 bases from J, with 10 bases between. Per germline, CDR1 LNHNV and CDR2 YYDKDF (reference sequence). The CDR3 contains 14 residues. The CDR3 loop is CATSSRDTNQPQHF. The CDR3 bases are TGTGCCACCAGCAGCCGGGACACAAATCAGCCCCAGCATTTT.